This T cell receptor (beta chain) was found in a study of cytomegalovirus exposure and HLA in healthy donors. On this clone itself: Its antigen is currently unknown.

PCR employed 60 Vbeta and 13 Jbeta primers. The table came from immunoSEQ multiplex PCR; TCRdb's copy has only in-frame clones and leaves some out. The repertoire shows about 190,000 clones; the top ten hold more than 0.75%. General study points: Later analysis suggested links between common viral pathogens and several top significant clusters. Previously analyzed data showed that most TCR beta V segments were productive at a frequency of about 90% or about 30%. A later analysis found that most CMV-associated TCR beta chains appeared HLA-restricted. A later analysis showed HLA-associated TCR beta chains outstripping equally common others in clonal expansion.

With 8 bases removed from V and 11 bases from J, the gap between germline ends came to 21 bases. The length of the CDR3 is 14 residues. Germline V gene data show CDR1 as MNHNS and CDR2 as SASEGT. The chain has TRBV6-1 and TRBJ1-4; D may be TRBD1 (5 bases). The sequence was collected from a woman under 40 in good health and CMV-seropositive. The sequenced sample consisted of PBMCs. CDR3 residues: CASSELAGHRKLFF. DNA of the CDR3: TGTGCCAGCTCGGAATTGGCAGGGCATAGGAAACTGTTTTTT.